A selection of T cell receptor beta chains follows, all from one sample in a study of T cell repertoires in cytomegalovirus infection. TCRdb reanalysed the reads using MiXCR and keeps one entry per CDR3 protein. The sample has some 150,000 distinct CDR3 sequences; about 6% are singletons. The sequencing input was PBMCs. The receptors derive from a human donor in good health (CMV status not recorded). Some clones in this sample may be carry-over from other donors' samples. The CDR3 runs from the conserved cysteine through the conserved F or W. The D gene is left open where the match is weak. Not every row has a clone size; where given, it reads once, few, many or a size class.

size	V	J	D	DNA	CDR3
many	TRBV7-2	TRBJ2-4	NA	TGTGCCAGCAGCTTATCGGGACCGAGGGGGGACATTCAGTACTTC	CASSLSGPRGDIQYF
many	TRBV7-2	TRBJ1-2	NA	TGTGCCAGCAGCTTAGGGGGAGGGGGGCGGGACTATGGCTACACCTTC	CASSLGGGGRDYGYTF
NA	TRBV18	TRBJ2-3	TRBD2	TGTGCCAGCTCGCCTTTGACTAGCGGGTATAGCACAGATACGCAGTATTTT	CASSPLTSGYSTDTQYF
many	TRBV12-3/TRBV12-4	TRBJ2-3	NA	TGTGCCAGCAGCCAGGGGAAAAGCACAGATACGCAGTATTTT	CASSQGKSTDTQYF
many	TRBV6-2/TRBV6-3	TRBJ2-3	NA	TGTGCCAGCAGTTATATCAAGGATACGCAGTATTTT	CASSYIKDTQYF
many	TRBV7-2	TRBJ2-5	NA	TGTGCCAGCAGCTTAGGGGTCGGGACCCAGTACTTC	CASSLGVGTQYF
few	TRBV6-6	TRBJ2-4	TRBD2	TGTGCCAGCAGTCACTCCGGGGGGGCCAAAAACATTCAGTACTTC	CASSHSGGAKNIQYF
many	TRBV18	TRBJ2-7	TRBD1	TGTGCCAGCTCTAGGGCAGGGGGCATGATCAACGAGCAGTACTTC	CASSRAGGMINEQYF
many	TRBV11-3	TRBJ1-1	NA	TGTGCCAGCAGCTCTTACAGGGACACTGAAGCTTTCTTT	CASSSYRDTEAFF
NA	TRBV20-1	TRBJ2-1	TRBD2	TGCAGTGGGACTAGCGGGGGGGTAGCTTACAATGAGCAGTTCTTC	CSGTSGGVAYNEQFF
many	TRBV7-2	TRBJ2-5	NA	TGTGCCAGCAGCTTAGCGGCGGGGGCACAAGAGACCCAGTACTTC	CASSLAAGAQETQYF
many	TRBV7-9	TRBJ2-5	TRBD2	TGTGCCAGCGGGGGGGACGGGGCGAGGAGAGAGACCCAGTACTTC	CASGGDGARRETQYF
NA	TRBV20-1	TRBJ1-1	NA	TGCAGTGCTAGGTCCCCCGGCCGGAACACTGAAGCTTTCTTT	CSARSPGRNTEAFF
few	TRBV7-9	TRBJ1-5	NA	TGTGCCAGCAGCGCCCCACTTAGCAATCAGCCCCAGCATTTT	CASSAPLSNQPQHF
NA	TRBV14	TRBJ1-1	NA	TGTGCCAGCAGCCCAGGGCCCAGTAGGGACTTT	CASSPGPSRDF
NA	TRBV7-2	TRBJ1-2	NA	TGTGCCAGCAGCTTAGCGAGCGGTTCTAACTATGGCTGCACCTTC	CASSLASGSNYGCTF
many	TRBV6-6	TRBJ1-4	TRBD1	TGTGCCAGCAGTTACAGACAGGGTGTTGAAAAACTGTTTTTT	CASSYRQGVEKLFF
many	TRBV11-2	TRBJ2-2	NA	TGTGCCAGCAGCCCTCTTACCGGGACCGGCATCGGGGAGCTGTTTTTT	CASSPLTGTGIGELFF
many	TRBV7-2	TRBJ2-7	NA	TGTGCCAGCAGCTCGAATCCGGGTCCCTACGAGCAGTACTTC	CASSSNPGPYEQYF
many	TRBV7-2	TRBJ2-7	TRBD1	TGTGCCAGCAGCGCCCCGGGACAGGGTAACTACGAGCAGTACTTC	CASSAPGQGNYEQYF
many	TRBV7-8	TRBJ1-4	TRBD1	TGTGCCAGCAGCTCCCTGGACAGGGAACCTGAAAAACTGTTTTTT	CASSSLDREPEKLFF
many	TRBV20-1	TRBJ1-1	NA	TGCAGTGCTCTATCGACAGGCCCTGAAGCTTTCTTT	CSALSTGPEAFF
many	TRBV7-6	TRBJ1-5	TRBD1	TGTGCCAGCAGCTTAGGCGGACAGGGGACTCAGCCCCAGCATTTT	CASSLGGQGTQPQHF
many	TRBV6-1	TRBJ1-6	NA	TGTGCCAGCAGGATCGGACAGTCTAATTCACCCCTCCACTTT	CASRIGQSNSPLHF
many	TRBV28	TRBJ2-1	NA	TGTGCCAGCAGTTTGTTGAGGAATGAGCAGTTCTTC	CASSLLRNEQFF
many	TRBV19	TRBJ1-2	NA	TGTGCCAGTACCCCACTAGGGGGGTATGGCTACACCTTC	CASTPLGGYGYTF
many	TRBV7-2	TRBJ2-4	TRBD2	TGTGCCAGCAGCCGACCCGCACTTAGCGGGGGGGCGGACATTCAGTACTTC	CASSRPALSGGADIQYF
NA	TRBV9	TRBJ1-1	NA	TGTGCCAGCAGCGCTAACGGAGCTGAAGCTTTCTTT	CASSANGAEAFF
few	TRBV11-2	TRBJ2-7	NA	TGTGCCAGCAGCTTAGGGACAACTACCTACGAGCAGTACTTC	CASSLGTTTYEQYF
many	TRBV5-1	TRBJ2-7	NA	TGTGCCAGCAGTTCGGGACCCTACGAGCAGTACTTC	CASSSGPYEQYF
many	TRBV7-2	TRBJ1-5	TRBD1	TGTGCCAGCAGCTCTGGGACAGTGGGGAATCAGCCCCAGCATTTT	CASSSGTVGNQPQHF
many	TRBV12-3/TRBV12-4	TRBJ2-7	NA	TGTGCCAGCAAGCAACAGGGATCCTACGAGCAGTACTTC	CASKQQGSYEQYF
few	TRBV7-2	TRBJ2-1	NA	TGTGCCAGCAGCTTAGGGATAGCGAGGGATGAGCAGTTCTTC	CASSLGIARDEQFF
few	TRBV6-1	TRBJ2-5	TRBD1	TGTGCCAGCAGTGAAGGTCTAGGGACAGGGAGGAGAGAGACCCAGTACTTC	CASSEGLGTGRRETQYF
many	TRBV7-2	TRBJ1-3	TRBD1	TGTGCCAGCAGCTTAGCGGCAAGGGGGCGAGGAAACACCATATATTTT	CASSLAARGRGNTIYF
many	TRBV2	TRBJ2-4	NA	TGTGCCAGCAGTGAATTTGAAGGAATAGCCAAAAACATTCAGTACTTC	CASSEFEGIAKNIQYF
NA	TRBV7-2	TRBJ1-2	NA	TGTGCCAGCAGCTTAGAGGGCAGCAGGGGCTACACCTTC	CASSLEGSRGYTF
many	TRBV11-2	TRBJ2-1	NA	TGTGCCAGCAGCTTAGGGCTAGATCGCAATGAGCAGTTCTTC	CASSLGLDRNEQFF
many	TRBV28	TRBJ2-1	TRBD2	TGTGCCAGCAGTTTACCCGGACTAGCACCCTACAATGAGCAGTTCTTC	CASSLPGLAPYNEQFF
many	TRBV5-5	TRBJ1-1	TRBD1	TGTGCCAGCAGCCTACGGGACAGCCCCCTTATGAACACTGAAGCTTTCTTT	CASSLRDSPLMNTEAFF
many	TRBV24-1	TRBJ2-7	TRBD1	TGTGCCACCAGGGGGGACAGCTACGAGCAGTACTTC	CATRGDSYEQYF
many	TRBV4-2	TRBJ1-3	NA	TGTGCCAGCAGCCGCGGGGAAGGAGAAGGTGGAAACACCATATATTTT	CASSRGEGEGGNTIYF
many	TRBV4-1	TRBJ1-2	NA	TGCGCCAGCAGCCAAAGTGCCGGGACTCACTATGGCTACACCTTC	CASSQSAGTHYGYTF
NA	TRBV12-3/TRBV12-4	TRBJ2-1	NA	TGTGCCAGCAGTTTAACGGGCCGGCACAATGAGCAGTTCTTC	CASSLTGRHNEQFF
many	TRBV5-5	TRBJ2-1	TRBD2	TGTGCCAGCAGAGGAAGCGGGACGAGGAATGAGCAGTTCTTC	CASRGSGTRNEQFF
few	TRBV19	TRBJ2-2	TRBD1	TGTGCCAGTAGTATAAGAAGGGGGCTTAACACCGGGGAGCTGTTTTTT	CASSIRRGLNTGELFF
many	TRBV6-5	TRBJ2-3	TRBD2	TGTGCCAGCAGTTACAGATTCGGCGGGGGGGCAGATACGCAGTATTTT	CASSYRFGGGADTQYF
many	TRBV10-3	TRBJ2-7	NA	TGTGCCATCAGTGAGTCGACCTACGAGCAGTACTTC	CAISESTYEQYF
many	TRBV20-1	TRBJ1-1	TRBD1	TGCAGTGCTACCCCGTGGGACCGACAGGGCACTGAAGCTTTCTTT	CSATPWDRQGTEAFF
many	TRBV7-9	TRBJ2-7	TRBD1	TGTGCCAGCAGCCATGGACAGGGATCGGACGAGCAGTACTTC	CASSHGQGSDEQYF
NA	TRBV4-3	TRBJ1-2	NA	TGCGCCAGCAGCCAAGAGGGGCAGCACTATGGCCACACCTTC	CASSQEGQHYGHTF
NA	TRBV5-4	TRBJ1-2	NA	TGTGCCAGCAGCTTGCGAGGGGCCGAAAGTGGCTACACCTTC	CASSLRGAESGYTF
many	TRBV7-9	TRBJ1-5	NA	TGTGCCAGCAGCCCCGACAGACAGCCCCAGCATTTT	CASSPDRQPQHF